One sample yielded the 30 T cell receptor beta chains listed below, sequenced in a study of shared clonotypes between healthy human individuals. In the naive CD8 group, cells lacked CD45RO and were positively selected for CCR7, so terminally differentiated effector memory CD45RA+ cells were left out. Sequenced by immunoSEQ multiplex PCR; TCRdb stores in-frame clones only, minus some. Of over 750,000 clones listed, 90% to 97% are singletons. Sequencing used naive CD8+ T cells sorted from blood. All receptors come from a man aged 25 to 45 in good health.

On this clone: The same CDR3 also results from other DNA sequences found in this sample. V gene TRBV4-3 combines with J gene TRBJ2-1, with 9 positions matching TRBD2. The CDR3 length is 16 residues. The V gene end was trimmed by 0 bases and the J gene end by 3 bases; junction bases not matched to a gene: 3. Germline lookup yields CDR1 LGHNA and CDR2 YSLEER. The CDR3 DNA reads TGCGCCAGCAGCCAAGATTCAGCGGGAGGCTACAATGAGCAGTTCTTC. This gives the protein CASSQDSAGGYNEQFF.

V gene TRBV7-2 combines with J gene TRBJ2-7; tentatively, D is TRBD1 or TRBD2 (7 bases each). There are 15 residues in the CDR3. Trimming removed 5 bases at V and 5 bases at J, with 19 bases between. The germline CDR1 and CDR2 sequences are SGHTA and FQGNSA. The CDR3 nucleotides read TGTGCCAGCAGCCCCCAGGGGGGGCGAAACAACGAGCAGTACTTC. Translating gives CASSPQGGRNNEQYF.

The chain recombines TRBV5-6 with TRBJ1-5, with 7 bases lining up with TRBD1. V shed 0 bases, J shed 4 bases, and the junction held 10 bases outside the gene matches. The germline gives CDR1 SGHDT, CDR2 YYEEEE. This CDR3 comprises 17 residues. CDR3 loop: CASSLGRDSRPNQPQHF. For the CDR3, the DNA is TGTGCCAGCAGCTTGGGCCGGGACAGCCGGCCTAATCAGCCCCAGCATTTT.

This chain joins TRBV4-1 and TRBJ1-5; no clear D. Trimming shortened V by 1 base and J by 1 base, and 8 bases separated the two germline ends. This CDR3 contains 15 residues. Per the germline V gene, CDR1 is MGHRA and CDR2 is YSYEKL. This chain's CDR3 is CASSQVHPSNQPQHF. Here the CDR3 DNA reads TGCGCCAGCAGCCAAGTACATCCGAGCAATCAGCCCCAGCATTTT.

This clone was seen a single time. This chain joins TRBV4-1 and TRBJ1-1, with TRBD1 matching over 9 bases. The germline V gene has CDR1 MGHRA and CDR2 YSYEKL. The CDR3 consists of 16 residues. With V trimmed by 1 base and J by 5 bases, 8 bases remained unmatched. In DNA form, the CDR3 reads TGCGCCAGCAGCCAAGGTGGGACAGGGTGGGGGACTGAAGCTTTCTTT. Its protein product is CASSQGGTGWGTEAFF.

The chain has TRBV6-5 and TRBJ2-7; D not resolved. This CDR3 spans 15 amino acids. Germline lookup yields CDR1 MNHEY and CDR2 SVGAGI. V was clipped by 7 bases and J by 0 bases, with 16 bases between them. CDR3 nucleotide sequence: TGTGCCAGCATGGTAGCTAGTGGGTTCTCCTACGAGCAGTACTTC. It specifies CASMVASGFSYEQYF.

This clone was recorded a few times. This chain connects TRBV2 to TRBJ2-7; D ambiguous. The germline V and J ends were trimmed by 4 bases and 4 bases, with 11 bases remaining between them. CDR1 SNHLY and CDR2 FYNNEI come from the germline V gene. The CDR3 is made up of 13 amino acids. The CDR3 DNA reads TGTGCCAGCAGTGGTGACCGATTATACGAGCAGTACTTC. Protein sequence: CASSGDRLYEQYF. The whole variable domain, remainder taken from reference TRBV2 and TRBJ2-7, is EPEVTQTPSHQVTQMGQEVILRCVPISNHLYFYWYRQILGQKVEFLVSFYNNEISEKSEIFDDQFSVERPDGSNFTLKIRSTKLEDSAMYFCASSGDRLYEQYFGPGTRLTVT.

This CDR3 is CASGLGSGRGDEQYF. In DNA form, the CDR3 reads TGTGCTAGTGGTTTGGGGTCCGGGAGAGGGGACGAGCAGTACTTC. This sequence joins TRBV12-5 and TRBJ2-7, with D perhaps matching TRBD2 (6 bases). CDR3 length: 15 residues. The V gene's germline CDR1 is LGHNT and CDR2 FRNRAP. The ends were cut back, 1 base at V and 5 bases at J, with 15 bases in the middle.

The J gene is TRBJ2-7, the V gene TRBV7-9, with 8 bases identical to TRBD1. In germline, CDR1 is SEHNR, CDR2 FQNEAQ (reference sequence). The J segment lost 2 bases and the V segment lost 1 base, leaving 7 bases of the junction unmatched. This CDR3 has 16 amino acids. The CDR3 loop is CASSLEGRGRPYEQYF. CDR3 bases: TGTGCCAGCAGCTTAGAGGGCAGGGGGCGCCCCTACGAGCAGTACTTC.

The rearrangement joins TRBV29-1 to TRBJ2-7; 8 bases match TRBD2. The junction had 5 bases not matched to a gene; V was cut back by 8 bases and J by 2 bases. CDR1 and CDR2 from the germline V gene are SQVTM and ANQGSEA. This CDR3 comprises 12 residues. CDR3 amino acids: CSYTGGTYEQYF. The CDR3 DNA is TGCAGCTACACGGGGGGGACCTACGAGCAGTACTTC.

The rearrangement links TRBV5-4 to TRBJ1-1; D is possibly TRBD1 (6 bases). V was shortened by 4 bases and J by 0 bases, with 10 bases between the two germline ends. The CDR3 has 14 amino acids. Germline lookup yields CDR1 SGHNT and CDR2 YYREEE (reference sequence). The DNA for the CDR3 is TGTGCCAGCAGCGAGGACAGCCTGAACACTGAAGCTTTCTTT. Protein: CASSEDSLNTEAFF. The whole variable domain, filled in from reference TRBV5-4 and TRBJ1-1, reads ETGVTQSPTHLIKTRGQQVTLRCSSQSGHNTVSWYQQALGQGPQFIFQYYREEENGRGNFPPRFSGLQFPNYSSELNVNALELDDSALYLCASSEDSLNTEAFFGQGTRLTVV.

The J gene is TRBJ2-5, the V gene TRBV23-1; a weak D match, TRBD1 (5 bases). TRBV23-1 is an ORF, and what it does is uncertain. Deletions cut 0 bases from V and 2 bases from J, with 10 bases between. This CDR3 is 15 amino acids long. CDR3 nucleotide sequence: TGCGCCAGCAGTCAATCTTCCAGGGCACAAGAGACCCAGTACTTC. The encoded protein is CASSQSSRAQETQYF.

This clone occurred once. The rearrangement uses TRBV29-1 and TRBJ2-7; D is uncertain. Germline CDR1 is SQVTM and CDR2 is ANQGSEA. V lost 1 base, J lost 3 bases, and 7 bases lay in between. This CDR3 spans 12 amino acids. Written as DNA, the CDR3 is TGCAGCGTTGAAGTTGGCCGCTACGAGCAGTACTTC. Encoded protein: CSVEVGRYEQYF.

CDR3 sequence (DNA): TGTGCCAGCAGCCCCCGAGACAGGCCGAGGGAGCCCCAGCATTTT. Encoded protein: CASSPRDRPREPQHF. The chain couples TRBV27 to TRBJ1-5, with D maybe TRBD1 (6 bases). CDR3 length: 15 amino acids. V was clipped by 6 bases and J by 8 bases, with 20 bases between them. Germline-derived CDR1 and CDR2 are MNHEY and SMNVEV (reference sequence).

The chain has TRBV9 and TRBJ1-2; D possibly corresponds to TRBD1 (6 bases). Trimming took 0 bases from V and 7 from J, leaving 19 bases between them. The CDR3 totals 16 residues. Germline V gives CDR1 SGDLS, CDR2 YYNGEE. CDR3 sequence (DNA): TGTGCCAGCAGCGTAGGTTTAAGGGGGGACCTTGTTGGCTACACCTTC. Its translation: CASSVGLRGDLVGYTF. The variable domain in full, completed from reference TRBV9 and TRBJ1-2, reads DSGVTQTPKHLITATGQRVTLRCSPRSGDLSVYWYQQSLDQGLQFLIQYYNGEERAKGNILERFSAQQFPDLHSELNLSSLELGDSALYFCASSVGLRGDLVGYTFGSGTRLTVV.

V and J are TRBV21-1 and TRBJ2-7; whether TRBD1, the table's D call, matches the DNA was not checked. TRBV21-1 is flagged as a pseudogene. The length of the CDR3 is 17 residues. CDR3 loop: CASSKHEDRAPPYEQYF. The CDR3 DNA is TGTGCCAGCAGCAAACACGAAGACAGGGCCCCACCGTACGAGCAGTACTTC.

CDR3 DNA sequence: TGTGCCAGCAGCTCCGACCTTAGCTCCTACGAGCAGTACTTC. Its protein product is CASSSDLSSYEQYF. The chain couples TRBV27 to TRBJ2-7; no clear D. Germline values: CDR1 MNHEY, CDR2 SMNVEV (reference sequence). V was shortened by 6 bases and J by 0 bases, with 12 bases between the two germline ends. The CDR3 is 14 residues long.

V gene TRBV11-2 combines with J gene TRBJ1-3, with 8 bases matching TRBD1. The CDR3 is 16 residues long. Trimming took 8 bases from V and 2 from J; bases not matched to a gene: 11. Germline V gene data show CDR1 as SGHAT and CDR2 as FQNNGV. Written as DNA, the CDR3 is TGTGCCAGCGCATGGACAGGGCAGGATCCTGGAAACACCATATATTTT. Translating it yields CASAWTGQDPGNTIYF.

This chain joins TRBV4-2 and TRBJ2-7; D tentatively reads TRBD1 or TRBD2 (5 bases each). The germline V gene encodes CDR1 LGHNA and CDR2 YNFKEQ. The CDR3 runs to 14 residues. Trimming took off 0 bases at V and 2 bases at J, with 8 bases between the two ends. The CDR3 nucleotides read TGTGCCAGCAGCCAAGAGAAGGGACCCTACGAGCAGTACTTC. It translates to CASSQEKGPYEQYF.

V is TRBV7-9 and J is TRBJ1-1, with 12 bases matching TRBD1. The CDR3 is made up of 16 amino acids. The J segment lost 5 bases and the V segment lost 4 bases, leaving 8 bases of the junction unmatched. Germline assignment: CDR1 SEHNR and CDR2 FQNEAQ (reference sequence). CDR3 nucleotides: TGTGCCAGCAGCTCACTCGCGGGACAGGGGGCAACTGAAGCTTTCTTT. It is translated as CASSSLAGQGATEAFF.

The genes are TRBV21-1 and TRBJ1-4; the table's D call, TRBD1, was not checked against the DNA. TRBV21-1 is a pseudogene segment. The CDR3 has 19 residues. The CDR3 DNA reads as TGTGCCAGCAGCAAACCTAACAGGGAGCTGGGTGCAACTAATGAAAAACTGTTTTTT. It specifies CASSKPNRELGATNEKLFF.

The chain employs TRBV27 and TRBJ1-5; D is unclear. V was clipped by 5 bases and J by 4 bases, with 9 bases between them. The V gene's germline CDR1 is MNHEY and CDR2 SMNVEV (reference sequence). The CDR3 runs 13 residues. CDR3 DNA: TGTGCCAGCAGTGCCGAGGTAAATCAGCCCCAGCATTTT. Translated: CASSAEVNQPQHF.

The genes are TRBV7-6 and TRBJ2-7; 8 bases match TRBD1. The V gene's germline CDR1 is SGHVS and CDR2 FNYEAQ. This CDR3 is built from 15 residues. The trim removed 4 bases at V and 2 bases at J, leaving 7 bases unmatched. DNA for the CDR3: TGTGCCAGCAGCTATGGACAGGGTGGAGCCTACGAGCAGTACTTC. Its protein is CASSYGQGGAYEQYF.

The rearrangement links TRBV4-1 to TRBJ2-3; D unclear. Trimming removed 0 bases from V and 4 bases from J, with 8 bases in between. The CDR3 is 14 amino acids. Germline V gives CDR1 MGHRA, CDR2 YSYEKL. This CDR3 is CASSQETRADTQYF. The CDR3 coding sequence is TGCGCCAGCAGCCAAGAAACTCGGGCAGATACGCAGTATTTT.

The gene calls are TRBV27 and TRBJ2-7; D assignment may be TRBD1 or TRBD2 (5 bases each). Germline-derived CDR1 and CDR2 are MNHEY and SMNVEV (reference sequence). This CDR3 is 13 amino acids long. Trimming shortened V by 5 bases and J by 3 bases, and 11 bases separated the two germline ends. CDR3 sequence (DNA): TGTGCCAGCAGTGGGGGAGTTTTCTACGAGCAGTACTTC. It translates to CASSGGVFYEQYF.

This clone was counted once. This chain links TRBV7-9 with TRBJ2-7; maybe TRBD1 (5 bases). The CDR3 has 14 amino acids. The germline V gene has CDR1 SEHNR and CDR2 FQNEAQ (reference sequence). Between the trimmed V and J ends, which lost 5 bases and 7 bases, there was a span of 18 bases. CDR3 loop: CASSPILQGWEQYF. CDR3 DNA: TGTGCCAGCAGCCCAATTCTCCAGGGATGGGAGCAGTACTTC.

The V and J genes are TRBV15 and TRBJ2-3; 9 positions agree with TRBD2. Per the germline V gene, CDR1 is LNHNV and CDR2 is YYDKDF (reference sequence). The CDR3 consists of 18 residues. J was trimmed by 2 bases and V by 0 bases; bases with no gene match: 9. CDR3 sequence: CATSREGGGRGTTDTQYF. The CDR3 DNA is TGTGCCACCAGCAGAGAAGGAGGCGGGAGGGGAACCACAGATACGCAGTATTTT. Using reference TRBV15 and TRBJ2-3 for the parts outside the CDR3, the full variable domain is DAMVIQNPRYQVTQFGKPVTLSCSQTLNHNVMYWYQQKSSQAPKLLFHYYDKDFNNEADTPDNFQSRRPNTSFCFLDIRSPGLGDTAMYLCATSREGGGRGTTDTQYFGPGTRLTVL.

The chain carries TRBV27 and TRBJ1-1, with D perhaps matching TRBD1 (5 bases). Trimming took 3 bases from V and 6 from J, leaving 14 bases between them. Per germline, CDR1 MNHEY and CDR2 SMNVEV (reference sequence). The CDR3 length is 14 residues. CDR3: CASSFSKRGSEAFF. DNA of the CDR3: TGTGCCAGCAGTTTCAGCAAGAGGGGTTCTGAAGCTTTCTTT.

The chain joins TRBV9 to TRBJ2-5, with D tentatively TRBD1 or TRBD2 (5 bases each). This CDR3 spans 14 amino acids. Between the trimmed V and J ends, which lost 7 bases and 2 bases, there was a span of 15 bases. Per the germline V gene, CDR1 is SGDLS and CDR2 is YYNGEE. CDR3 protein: CASGGARWQETQYF. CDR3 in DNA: TGTGCCAGCGGGGGAGCAAGGTGGCAAGAGACCCAGTACTTC.

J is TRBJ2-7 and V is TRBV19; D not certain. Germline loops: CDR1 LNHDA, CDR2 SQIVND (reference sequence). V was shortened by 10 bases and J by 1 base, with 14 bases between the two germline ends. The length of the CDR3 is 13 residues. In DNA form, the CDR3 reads TGTGCCACCCTGGACGTGGGATCCTACGAGCAGTACTTC. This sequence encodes CATLDVGSYEQYF.